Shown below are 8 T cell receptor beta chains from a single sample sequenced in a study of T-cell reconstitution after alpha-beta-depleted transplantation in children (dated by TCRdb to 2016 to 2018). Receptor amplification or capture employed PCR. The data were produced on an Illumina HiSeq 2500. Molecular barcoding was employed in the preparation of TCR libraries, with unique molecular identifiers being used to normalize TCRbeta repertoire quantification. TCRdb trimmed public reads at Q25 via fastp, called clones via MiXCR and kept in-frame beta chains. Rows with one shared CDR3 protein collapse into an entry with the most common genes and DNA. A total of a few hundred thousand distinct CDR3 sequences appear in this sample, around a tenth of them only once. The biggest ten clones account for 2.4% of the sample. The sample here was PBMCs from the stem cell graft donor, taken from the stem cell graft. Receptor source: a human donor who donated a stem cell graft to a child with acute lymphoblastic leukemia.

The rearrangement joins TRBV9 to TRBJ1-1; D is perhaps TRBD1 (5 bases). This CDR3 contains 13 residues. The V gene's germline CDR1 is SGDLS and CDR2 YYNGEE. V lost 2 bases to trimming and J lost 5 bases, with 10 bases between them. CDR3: CASSVFQGTEAFF. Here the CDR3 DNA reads TGTGCCAGCAGCGTCTTTCAGGGAACTGAAGCTTTCTTT.

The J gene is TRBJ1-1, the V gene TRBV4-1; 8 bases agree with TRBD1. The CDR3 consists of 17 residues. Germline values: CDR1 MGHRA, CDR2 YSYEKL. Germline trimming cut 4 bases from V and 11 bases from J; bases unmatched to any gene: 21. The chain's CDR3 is CASSPLLGQADRWSAFF. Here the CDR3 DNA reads TGCGCCAGCAGCCCCTTATTGGGACAGGCTGATCGGTGGAGTGCTTTCTTT.

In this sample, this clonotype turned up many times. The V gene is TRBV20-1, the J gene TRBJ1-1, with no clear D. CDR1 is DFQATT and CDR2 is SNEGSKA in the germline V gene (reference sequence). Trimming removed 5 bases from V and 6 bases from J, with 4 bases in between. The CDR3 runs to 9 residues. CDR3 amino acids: CSAGAEAFF. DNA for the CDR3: TGCAGTGCTGGGGCTGAAGCTTTCTTT.

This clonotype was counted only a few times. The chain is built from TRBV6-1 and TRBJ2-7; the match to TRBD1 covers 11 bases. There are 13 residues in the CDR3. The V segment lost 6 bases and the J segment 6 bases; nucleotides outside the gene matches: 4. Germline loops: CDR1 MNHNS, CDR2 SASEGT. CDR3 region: CASSRDRGAEQYF. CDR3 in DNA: TGTGCCAGCAGCCGGGACAGGGGGGCCGAGCAGTACTTC.

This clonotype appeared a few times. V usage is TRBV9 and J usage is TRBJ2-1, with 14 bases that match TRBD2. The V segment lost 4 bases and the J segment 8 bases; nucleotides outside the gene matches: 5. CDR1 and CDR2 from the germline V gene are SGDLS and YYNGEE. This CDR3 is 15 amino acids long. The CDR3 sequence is CASSPRLAGGDEQFF. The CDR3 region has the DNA TGTGCCAGCAGCCCCCGACTAGCGGGAGGGGATGAGCAGTTCTTC.

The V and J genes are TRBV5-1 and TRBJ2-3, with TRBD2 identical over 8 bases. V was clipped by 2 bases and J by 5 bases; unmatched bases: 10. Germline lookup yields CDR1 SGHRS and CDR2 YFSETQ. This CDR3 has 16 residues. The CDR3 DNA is TGCGCCAGCAGCTTTGGATCGAGCGGGAGATTAGATACGCAGTATTTT. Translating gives CASSFGSSGRLDTQYF.

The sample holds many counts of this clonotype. This CDR3 is CAVDRPPYNEQFF. The CDR3 region has the DNA TGTGCCGTGGATAGGCCTCCCTACAATGAGCAGTTCTTC. This rearrangement joins TRBV6-2 or TRBV6-3 to TRBJ2-1; D is undetermined. The length of the CDR3 is 13 residues. The germline V gene has CDR1 MNHEY and CDR2 SVGEGT. Deletions cut 11 bases from V and 2 bases from J, with 13 bases between.

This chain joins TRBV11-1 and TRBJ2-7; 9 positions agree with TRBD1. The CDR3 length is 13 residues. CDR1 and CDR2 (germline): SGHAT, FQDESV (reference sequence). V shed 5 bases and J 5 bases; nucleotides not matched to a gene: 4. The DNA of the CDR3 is TGTGCCAGCAGCCATACAGGGGGCGACGAGCAGTACTTC. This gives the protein CASSHTGGDEQYF.